The 21 T cell receptor beta chains reported below all come from one sample, sequenced in a study of shared clonotypes between healthy human individuals. CD45RO-negative cells were positively selected for CCR7, leaving out terminally differentiated effector memory CD45RA+ cells. Some clones are missing from TCRdb's copy, which holds only in-frame ones; the method was immunoSEQ multiplex PCR. The sample lists some 600,000 clones, roughly 96% occurring once. What was sequenced was naive CD8+ T cells sorted from blood. These receptors all stem from a woman aged 25 to 39 in good health.

This clone has a single count. The chain links TRBV15 to TRBJ1-5, with D unclear. This CDR3 spans 16 amino acids. V lost 1 base, J lost 2 bases, and 12 bases lay in between. From germline, CDR1 is LNHNV and CDR2 YYDKDF (reference sequence). Here the CDR3 DNA reads TGTGCCACCAGCAGAGTCCCTCGGGAGGGCAATCAGCCCCAGCATTTT. Its protein is CATSRVPREGNQPQHF.

The rearrangement uses TRBV19 and TRBJ2-1; 11 nucleotides match TRBD2. CDR3 length equals 15 residues. Germline V gives CDR1 LNHDA, CDR2 SQIVND (reference sequence). Unmatched junction bases numbered 4, after V lost 4 bases and J lost 5 bases. This chain's CDR3 is CASSTLAGGHNEQFF. CDR3 sequence (DNA): TGTGCCAGTAGTACCCTAGCGGGAGGCCACAATGAGCAGTTCTTC.

This clone was seen a single time. The rearrangement uses TRBV7-3 and TRBJ2-1, with D uncertain. Germline V gives CDR1 SGHTA, CDR2 FQGTGA. This CDR3 is built from 13 residues. V lost 6 bases to trimming and J lost 6 bases, with 12 bases between them. DNA for the CDR3: TGTGCCAGCAGTACGGATCCGATCAATGAGCAGTTCTTC. Encoded protein: CASSTDPINEQFF.

V usage is TRBV6-1 and J usage is TRBJ1-1; D may be TRBD1 (5 bases). V dropped 6 bases and J dropped 4 bases, with 15 bases sitting between them. CDR1 is MNHNS and CDR2 is SASEGT in the germline V gene. The CDR3 covers 14 residues. CDR3 sequence (DNA): TGTGCCAGCAGGGGGCGGGAGACGAGCACTGAAGCTTTCTTT. Translated, it gives CASRGRETSTEAFF.

The chain recombines TRBV2 with TRBJ2-2; 7 bases agree with TRBD1. Germline values: CDR1 SNHLY, CDR2 FYNNEI. Unmatched junction bases numbered 10, after V lost 6 bases and J lost 3 bases. The CDR3 runs to 16 residues. The CDR3 nucleotides are TGTGCCAGCAGCGGGTTAAGGGGGCTGGACACCGGGGAGCTGTTTTTT. This codes for CASSGLRGLDTGELFF.

The V and J genes are TRBV9 and TRBJ2-6; D unresolved. From germline, CDR1 is SGDLS and CDR2 YYNGEE. The CDR3 extends over 17 amino acids. V was shortened by 0 bases and J by 0 bases, with 10 bases between the two germline ends. In DNA form, the CDR3 reads TGTGCCAGCAGCGTAGAACCCCGGGCCTCTGGGGCCAACGTCCTGACTTTC. Translation gives CASSVEPRASGANVLTF.

The J gene is TRBJ2-1, the V gene TRBV15; a weak D match, TRBD2 (5 bases). This CDR3 has 16 amino acids. CDR1 and CDR2 from the germline V gene are LNHNV and YYDKDF (reference sequence). Trimming left V 2 bases short and J 0 bases short, with 11 bases between. CDR3: CATSRSVGSSYNEQFF. The CDR3 DNA follows: TGTGCCACCAGCAGATCGGTGGGGAGCTCCTACAATGAGCAGTTCTTC.

The chain joins TRBV2 to TRBJ1-2; 7 nucleotides line up with TRBD1. V was pared by 3 bases and J by 6 bases, with 7 bases of the junction left unmatched. There are 14 residues in the CDR3. CDR1 is SNHLY, CDR2 FYNNEI, per germline. The CDR3 sequence is CASSDRGKVDGYTF. CDR3 DNA sequence: TGTGCCAGCAGTGACAGGGGGAAAGTCGATGGCTACACCTTC. The variable domain in full, completed from reference TRBV2 and TRBJ1-2, reads EPEVTQTPSHQVTQMGQEVILRCVPISNHLYFYWYRQILGQKVEFLVSFYNNEISEKSEIFDDQFSVERPDGSNFTLKIRSTKLEDSAMYFCASSDRGKVDGYTFGSGTRLTVV.

This sequence joins TRBV5-6 and TRBJ2-2; D unclear. The CDR3 sequence is 13 residues long. The germline V and J ends were trimmed by 3 bases and 3 bases, with 6 bases remaining between them. Germline CDR1 reads SGHDT; CDR2 reads YYEEEE. The CDR3 DNA follows: TGTGCCAGCAGCTCCTTTTACACCGGGGAGCTGTTTTTT. Translated: CASSSFYTGELFF.

The genes are TRBV5-4 and TRBJ1-1; D gene uncertain. Germline V gene data show CDR1 as SGHNT and CDR2 as YYREEE (reference sequence). V was clipped by 3 bases and J by 2 bases, with 11 bases between them. The CDR3 sequence is 14 residues long. This chain's CDR3 is CASSSSGLNTEAFF. The CDR3, as DNA: TGTGCCAGCAGCTCCTCCGGGTTAAACACTGAAGCTTTCTTT.

As for this clone: The limits of the CDR3 on the DNA are not certain, so only TCRdb's listed CDR3 is given. The gene calls are TRBV6-5 and TRBJ1-1. CDR1 MNHEY and CDR2 SVGAGI come from the germline V gene. The CDR3 spans 15 amino acids, including both terminal residues. CDR3 sequence reads: CASINRRAGNTEAFF.

The genes are TRBV28 and TRBJ1-5; D possibly corresponds to TRBD1 (5 bases). CDR1 is MDHEN and CDR2 is SYDVKM in the germline V gene. V was clipped by 7 bases and J by 2 bases, with 18 bases between them. This CDR3 region has 16 residues. In DNA, the CDR3 is TGTGCCAGCATTAACGCCGGGGGGGTCGGCAATCAGCCCCAGCATTTT. As protein: CASINAGGVGNQPQHF. Variable domain in full (rest from reference TRBV28 and TRBJ1-5): DVKVTQSSRYLVKRTGEKVFLECVQDMDHENMFWYRQDPGLGLRLIYFSYDVKMKEKGDIPEGYSVSREKKERFSLILESASTNQTSMYLCASINAGGVGNQPQHFGDGTRLSIL.

The J gene is TRBJ2-2, the V gene TRBV28; 7 bases agree with TRBD2. CDR1 is MDHEN and CDR2 is SYDVKM in the germline V gene. V gave up 5 bases and J gave up 5 bases; unmatched junction bases: 11. The length of the CDR3 is 16 residues. This CDR3 is CASSTGLDTVTGELFF. The DNA of the CDR3 is TGTGCCAGCAGTACCGGACTAGATACTGTGACCGGGGAGCTGTTTTTT.

The chain employs TRBV2 and TRBJ2-1; D unclear. The CDR3 sequence is 14 residues long. V was clipped by 6 bases and J by 7 bases, with 16 bases between them. The germline V gene encodes CDR1 SNHLY and CDR2 FYNNEI. The CDR3 DNA reads as TGTGCCAGCAGCGATCGGACCTCCCTTAATGAGCAGTTCTTC. This translates into CASSDRTSLNEQFF.

A word on this clone: Other DNA sequences in this specimen translate into the identical CDR3. This chain links TRBV6-5 with TRBJ2-7; D perhaps matches TRBD2 (5 bases). CDR1 is MNHEY and CDR2 is SVGAGI in the germline V gene. The CDR3 sequence is 12 residues long. The ends were cut back, 2 bases at V and 6 bases at J, with 8 bases in the middle. In DNA form, the CDR3 reads TGTGCCAGCAGTTACGGTGAGGGCGAGCAGTACTTC. Its translation: CASSYGEGEQYF.

The chain has TRBV27 and TRBJ2-3; 12 bases fit TRBD2. V dropped 1 base and J dropped 4; count of bases not matched to a gene: 6. This CDR3 is built from 17 residues. Per germline, CDR1 MNHEY and CDR2 SMNVEV (reference sequence). CDR3: CASSLYQLAGGADTQYF. For the CDR3, the DNA is TGTGCCAGCAGTTTATACCAACTAGCGGGAGGCGCAGATACGCAGTATTTT.

The chain recombines TRBV15 with TRBJ2-2; unclear D gene. Germline loops: CDR1 LNHNV, CDR2 YYDKDF (reference sequence). The CDR3 has 17 amino acids. Trimming shortened V by 1 base and J by 3 bases, and 15 bases separated the two germline ends. CDR3 residues: CATSRVETGADTGELFF. CDR3 in DNA: TGTGCCACCAGCAGAGTCGAAACGGGCGCCGACACCGGGGAGCTGTTTTTT.

This chain uses TRBV4-1 with TRBJ2-1; TRBD2 is a possible D gene (5 bases). The CDR3 is made up of 17 amino acids. The ends were cut back, 4 bases at V and 8 bases at J, with 24 bases in the middle. CDR1 and CDR2 (germline): MGHRA, YSYEKL. The CDR3 reads CASSLVARGRVSDEQFF. The CDR3 DNA sequence: TGCGCCAGCAGCCTTGTAGCCCGTGGGAGAGTCTCTGATGAGCAGTTCTTC.

The J gene is TRBJ2-2, the V gene TRBV29-1; 10 bases fit TRBD2. V lost 4 bases, J lost 5 bases, and 7 bases stayed unmatched. The CDR3 runs 15 residues. Germline V lookup: CDR1 SQVTM, CDR2 ANQGSEA. CDR3 DNA sequence: TGCAGCGTTGGAGGGAGCGGGAGGGAGACCGGGGAGCTGTTTTTT. Translation gives CSVGGSGRETGELFF.

The chain carries TRBV7-4 and TRBJ2-7, with 7 nucleotides matching TRBD2. Trimming removed 7 bases from V and 3 bases from J; junction bases left unmatched: 12. This CDR3 has 15 amino acids. Per germline, CDR1 SGHVT and CDR2 SQSDAQ. This CDR3 is CASTLTSRSCYEQYF. The CDR3 DNA follows: TGTGCCAGCACCCTGACTAGCCGCTCCTGCTACGAGCAGTACTTC.

As regards this clone: The same CDR3 can be traced to other DNA sequences in this sample. The chain combines TRBV9 with TRBJ2-2, with D possibly TRBD1 on 5 matching bases. With 0 bases removed from V and 5 bases from J, the gap between germline ends came to 5 bases. Germline V CDR1 and CDR2: SGDLS, YYNGEE. The length of the CDR3 is 13 residues. CDR3 in amino acids: CASSVEGTGELFF. CDR3 coding DNA: TGTGCCAGCAGCGTAGAGGGGACCGGGGAGCTGTTTTTT. The full variable domain, completed using reference TRBV9 and TRBJ2-2, is DSGVTQTPKHLITATGQRVTLRCSPRSGDLSVYWYQQSLDQGLQFLIQYYNGEERAKGNILERFSAQQFPDLHSELNLSSLELGDSALYFCASSVEGTGELFFGEGSRLTVL.